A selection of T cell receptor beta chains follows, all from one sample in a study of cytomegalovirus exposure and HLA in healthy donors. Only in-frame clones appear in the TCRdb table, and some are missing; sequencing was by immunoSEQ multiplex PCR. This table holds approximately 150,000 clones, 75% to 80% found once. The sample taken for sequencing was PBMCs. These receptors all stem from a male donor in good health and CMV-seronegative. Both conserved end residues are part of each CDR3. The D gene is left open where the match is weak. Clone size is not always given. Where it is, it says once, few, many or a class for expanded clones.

TGTGCCAGCAGCTTAGGTCAGGGGATGGCTTCACCCCTCCACTTT	CASSLGQGMASPLHF	few	TRBV7-2	TRBJ1-6	NA
TGTGCCTGGAGTCCTACTCAGGGGGCCTTTGGCTACACCTTC	CAWSPTQGAFGYTF	NA	TRBV30	TRBJ1-2	TRBD1
TGTGCCAGCGGTCCAGGGGCCGTTAATGAAAAACTGTTTTTT	CASGPGAVNEKLFF	once	TRBV6-6	TRBJ1-4	NA
TGTGCCAGCATGGAAGGGGGTCAAGAGACCCAGTACTTC	CASMEGGQETQYF	few	TRBV5-4	TRBJ2-5	NA
TGTGCCAGTAGTGATGGGGGCCACCCGAATGAAGCTTTCTTT	CASSDGGHPNEAFF	NA	TRBV19	TRBJ1-1	NA
TGTGCCAGCAGCGTAGGAGACAGGGGAGACACCGGGGAGCTGTTTTTT	CASSVGDRGDTGELFF	NA	TRBV13	TRBJ2-2	TRBD1
TGTGCCAGCAGCCAAACGACAGGGGGCGCGGTAGTCACTGAAGCTTTCTTT	CASSQTTGGAVVTEAFF	NA	TRBV7-2	TRBJ1-1	TRBD1
TGTGCCAGCAGTTCTCCATGGCGGGGTGAAGCTTTCTTT	CASSSPWRGEAFF	NA	TRBV6-5	TRBJ1-1	NA
TGTGCCAGCAGTTTGGGGGACAGCTACGAGCAGTACTTC	CASSLGDSYEQYF	NA	TRBV27	TRBJ2-7	TRBD1
TGTGCCAGCTCAGCCGGAGTAGCGGGCGGGGAGGATACGCAGTATTTT	CASSAGVAGGEDTQYF	NA	TRBV18	TRBJ2-3	TRBD2
TGTGCCAGCACCACAACCCCGGACAGGACCTACGAGCAGTACTTC	CASTTTPDRTYEQYF	few	TRBV6-1	TRBJ2-7	TRBD1
TGTGCCACCAGCAGAGATCTAGGACAGGGTTTTGGCGAGCAGTACTTC	CATSRDLGQGFGEQYF	NA	TRBV15	TRBJ2-7	TRBD1
TGTGCCAGCAGCTCGCAGGGGGCGACGTACACTGAAGCTTTCTTT	CASSSQGATYTEAFF	NA	TRBV7-2	TRBJ1-1	TRBD1
TGCGCCAGCAGCTTGGATACGACTAGCGGAGGGGGGGAGCTGTTTTTT	CASSLDTTSGGGELFF	NA	TRBV5-1	TRBJ2-2	TRBD2
TGTGCCAGCAGCTTATACGGGGGTCTCGGGGAGACCCAGTACTTC	CASSLYGGLGETQYF	NA	TRBV7-9	TRBJ2-5	NA
TGTGCCAGCAGCTTATTGGACACCACAGATACGCAGTATTTT	CASSLLDTTDTQYF	NA	TRBV5-6	TRBJ2-3	NA
TGTGCCAGCAGTTCTACTTTGACAGGGTTTGGAAACACCATATATTTT	CASSSTLTGFGNTIYF	NA	TRBV6-5	TRBJ1-3	TRBD1
TGTGCCAGCCGAGGGCGATCGAACACCGGGGAGCTGTTTTTT	CASRGRSNTGELFF	NA	TRBV2	TRBJ2-2	NA
TGTGCCAGAAGCCATAAGGGACTCAAGCCCCAGCATTTT	CARSHKGLKPQHF	NA	TRBV7-5	TRBJ1-5	NA
TGTGCCAGCAGTTACCCTAGCCCCCAGCATTTT	CASSYPSPQHF	once	TRBV6-5	TRBJ1-5	NA